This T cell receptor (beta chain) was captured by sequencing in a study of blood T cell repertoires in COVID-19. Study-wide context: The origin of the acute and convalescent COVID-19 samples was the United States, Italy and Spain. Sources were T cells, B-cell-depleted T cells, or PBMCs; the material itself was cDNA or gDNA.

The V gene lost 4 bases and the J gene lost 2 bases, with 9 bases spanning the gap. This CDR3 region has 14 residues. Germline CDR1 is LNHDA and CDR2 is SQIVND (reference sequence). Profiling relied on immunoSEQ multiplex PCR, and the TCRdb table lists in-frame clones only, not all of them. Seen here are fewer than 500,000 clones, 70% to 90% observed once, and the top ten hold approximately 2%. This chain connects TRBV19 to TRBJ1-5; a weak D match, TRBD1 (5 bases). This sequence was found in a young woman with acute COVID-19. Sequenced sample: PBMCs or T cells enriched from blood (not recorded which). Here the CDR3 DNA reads TGTGCCAGTAGTAAAGGGGTGGGCAATCAGCCCCAGCATTTT. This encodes CASSKGVGNQPQHF.